These 13 T cell receptor beta chains were all obtained from the same sample, sequenced in a study of blood T cell repertoires in COVID-19. Using immunoSEQ multiplex PCR, the repertoire was profiled, and TCRdb retains in-frame clones only, with some absent. The sample lists about 420,000 clones, about 90% occurring once. Sequencing used peripheral blood. The receptors shown here come from a man aged 18 to 30 with COVID-19, enrolled during active disease.

The chain uses TRBV19 and TRBJ1-2, with D possibly TRBD1 on 6 matching bases. The CDR3 extends over 13 amino acids. Trimming pared 9 bases from V and 4 bases from J, leaving 15 bases between. Germline V gene data show CDR1 as LNHDA and CDR2 as SQIVND (reference sequence). CDR3 DNA sequence: TGTGCCAGAAAGGGAGGGGGGAGCTATGGCTACACCTTC. Translated, it gives CARKGGGSYGYTF.

The V call is TRBV13, the J call TRBJ2-3, with a possible D match to TRBD1 (5 bases). Trimming pared 5 bases from V and 11 bases from J, leaving 17 bases between. The CDR3 has 13 residues. Germline V CDR1 and CDR2: PRHDT, FYEKMQ (reference sequence). In nucleotides, the CDR3 is TGTGCCAGCAGCCCCCGAGCCTCGCAGGGGCAGTATTTT. This encodes CASSPRASQGQYF.

The CDR3 loop is CASSALLTDTQYF. The CDR3 nucleotides are TGTGCCAGCTCAGCGTTGCTCACAGATACGCAGTATTTT. The chain has TRBV18 and TRBJ2-3; D unresolved. V dropped 5 bases and J dropped 2 bases, with 8 bases sitting between them. The CDR3 spans 13 residues. Germline V gives CDR1 KGHSH, CDR2 LQKENI.

The rearrangement uses TRBV11-3 and TRBJ2-5; D is unresolved. The V end lost 3 bases, the J end lost 5 bases, and 7 bases lay between the germline ends. The germline CDR1 and CDR2 sequences are SGHNT and YENEEA. CDR3 size: 12 residues. The CDR3 protein is CASSFPGETQYF. CDR3 DNA sequence: TGTGCCAGCAGCTTTCCCGGTGAGACCCAGTACTTC.

The chain is built from TRBV6-5 and TRBJ2-7; 7 bases align to TRBD2. Germline V CDR1 and CDR2: MNHEY, SVGAGI. CDR3 length: 15 residues. Losses at the gene ends were 6 bases for V and 0 bases for J; bases not matched to a gene: 8. For the CDR3, the DNA is TGTGCCAGCAGAACACTAGCGAGGAGCTCCTACGAGCAGTACTTC. As protein: CASRTLARSSYEQYF.

CDR3: CASSPTGRSGEKLFF. The CDR3 DNA reads TGTGCCAGCAGTCCGACAGGGCGGTCTGGTGAAAAACTGTTTTTT. The J gene is TRBJ1-4, the V gene TRBV6-5; 7 positions agree with TRBD1. The CDR3 contains 15 residues. J gave up 7 bases and V 5 bases, and 10 bases lay outside the gene matches. Germline CDR1 and CDR2: MNHEY and SVGAGI.

The rearrangement joins TRBV5-1 to TRBJ2-5, with D possibly TRBD2 on 6 matching bases. The V gene's germline CDR1 is SGHRS and CDR2 YFSETQ. The CDR3 spans 15 residues. Between the trimmed V and J ends, which lost 2 bases and 4 bases, there was a span of 15 bases. The CDR3 DNA follows: TGCGCCAGCAGCTTACCCAACACTAGCCCAGAGACCCAGTACTTC. As protein: CASSLPNTSPETQYF. Variable domain in full (rest from reference TRBV5-1 and TRBJ2-5): KAGVTQTPRYLIKTRGQQVTLSCSPISGHRSVSWYQQTPGQGLQFLFEYFSETQRNKGNFPGRFSGRQFSNSRSEMNVSTLELGDSALYLCASSLPNTSPETQYFGPGTRLLVL.

V and J are TRBV19 and TRBJ2-1; 10 bases agree with TRBD2. V dropped 8 bases and J dropped 5; count of bases not matched to a gene: 6. The CDR3 is 14 residues long. Germline loops: CDR1 LNHDA, CDR2 SQIVND (reference sequence). The CDR3 region has the DNA TGTGCCAGTCGGCTGCTAGCGGGAGACAATGAGCAGTTCTTC. Encoded protein: CASRLLAGDNEQFF.

The V and J genes are TRBV7-9 and TRBJ1-6; unclear D gene. Germline CDR1 SEHNR, CDR2 FQNEAQ (reference sequence). The CDR3 runs to 12 residues. Trimming took off 1 base at V and 9 bases at J, with 4 bases between the two ends. The CDR3 region is CASSLGGSPLHF. CDR3 DNA: TGTGCCAGCAGCTTAGGAGGTTCACCCCTCCACTTT.

The V and J genes are TRBV7-8 and TRBJ2-7, with 7 bases that match TRBD2. This CDR3 has 16 amino acids. J lost 0 bases, V lost 2 bases, and 7 bases had no gene match. Germline loops: CDR1 SGHVS, CDR2 FQNEAQ. This CDR3 reads CASSLRLGGSSYEQYF. The CDR3 bases are TGTGCCAGCAGCTTAAGGCTCGGCGGGAGCTCCTACGAGCAGTACTTC.

The V gene is TRBV7-9, the J gene TRBJ2-5; 7 bases agree with TRBD2. The length of the CDR3 is 13 residues. Unmatched junction bases numbered 4, after V lost 6 bases and J lost 3 bases. CDR1 SEHNR and CDR2 FQNEAQ come from the germline V gene (reference sequence). The CDR3 is CASSSAGEETQYF. CDR3 nucleotide sequence: TGTGCCAGCAGTTCCGCGGGAGAAGAGACCCAGTACTTC.

The chain recombines TRBV7-9 with TRBJ2-1; no reliable D call. Between the trimmed V and J ends, which lost 2 bases and 8 bases, there was a span of 13 bases. The length of the CDR3 is 14 residues. Germline V lookup: CDR1 SEHNR, CDR2 FQNEAQ (reference sequence). The CDR3 here is CASSLRLWWHEQFF. As DNA, the CDR3 is TGTGCCAGCAGCTTAAGACTCTGGTGGCATGAGCAGTTCTTC.

In its sample, this clone was seen once. The chain joins TRBV28 to TRBJ1-1; no firm D call. CDR1 and CDR2 (germline): MDHEN, SYDVKM. Trimming pared 6 bases from V and 3 bases from J, leaving 11 bases between. The CDR3 runs to 13 residues. Here the CDR3 DNA reads TGTGCCAGCAGGGAGAGAATGGACACTGAAGCTTTCTTT. The encoded protein is CASRERMDTEAFF. The full variable domain, completed using reference TRBV28 and TRBJ1-1, is DVKVTQSSRYLVKRTGEKVFLECVQDMDHENMFWYRQDPGLGLRLIYFSYDVKMKEKGDIPEGYSVSREKKERFSLILESASTNQTSMYLCASRERMDTEAFFGQGTRLTVV.